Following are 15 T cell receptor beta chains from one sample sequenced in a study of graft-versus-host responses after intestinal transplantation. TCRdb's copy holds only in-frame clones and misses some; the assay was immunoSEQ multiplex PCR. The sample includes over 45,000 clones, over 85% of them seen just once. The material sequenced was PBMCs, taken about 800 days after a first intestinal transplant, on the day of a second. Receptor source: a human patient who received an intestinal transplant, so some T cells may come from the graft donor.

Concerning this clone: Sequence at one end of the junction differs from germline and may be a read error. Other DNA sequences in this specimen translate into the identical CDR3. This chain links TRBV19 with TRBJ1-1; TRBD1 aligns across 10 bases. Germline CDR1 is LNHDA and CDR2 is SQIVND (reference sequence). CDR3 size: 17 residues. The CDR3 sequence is CASSTPDRGPRNTEAFF. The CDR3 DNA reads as TGTGCCAGTAGTACCCCCGACAGGGGGCCAAGAAACACTGAAGCGTTCTTT.

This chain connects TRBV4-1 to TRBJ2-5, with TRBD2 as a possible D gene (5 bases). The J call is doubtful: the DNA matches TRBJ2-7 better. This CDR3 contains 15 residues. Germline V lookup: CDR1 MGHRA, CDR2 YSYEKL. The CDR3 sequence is CASSQEDSGTYEQYF. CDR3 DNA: TGCGCCAGCAGCCAAGAGGACTCCGGAACCTACGAGCAGTACTTC.

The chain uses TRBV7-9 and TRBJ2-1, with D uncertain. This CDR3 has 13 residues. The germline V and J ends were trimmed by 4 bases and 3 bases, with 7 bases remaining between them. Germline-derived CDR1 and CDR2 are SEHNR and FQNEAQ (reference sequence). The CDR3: CASSSRNYNEQFF. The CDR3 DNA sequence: TGTGCCAGCAGCTCCAGGAACTACAATGAGCAGTTCTTC. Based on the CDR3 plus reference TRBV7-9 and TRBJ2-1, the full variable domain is DTGVSQNPRHKITKRGQNVTFRCDPISEHNRLYWYRQTLGQGPEFLTYFQNEAQLEKSRLLSDRFSAERPKGSFSTLEIQRTEQGDSAMYLCASSSRNYNEQFFGPGTRLTVL.

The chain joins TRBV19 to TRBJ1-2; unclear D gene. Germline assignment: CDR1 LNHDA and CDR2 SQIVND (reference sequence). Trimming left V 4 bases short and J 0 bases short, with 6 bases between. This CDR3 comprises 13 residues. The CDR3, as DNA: TGTGCCAGTAGTAGGACGGCTAACTATGGCTACACCTTC. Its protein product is CASSRTANYGYTF.

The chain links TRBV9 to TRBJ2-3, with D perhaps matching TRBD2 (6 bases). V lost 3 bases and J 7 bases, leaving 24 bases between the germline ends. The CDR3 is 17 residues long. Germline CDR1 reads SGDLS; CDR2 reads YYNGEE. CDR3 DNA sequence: TGTGCCAGCAGCGCGGAGGTTTTGGGACTGAGGGGTTATACGCAGTATTTT. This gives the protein CASSAEVLGLRGYTQYF.

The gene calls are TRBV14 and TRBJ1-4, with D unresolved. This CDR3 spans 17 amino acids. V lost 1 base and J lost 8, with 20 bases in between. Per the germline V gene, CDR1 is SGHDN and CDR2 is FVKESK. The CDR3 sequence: CASSQGVGLALGEKLFF. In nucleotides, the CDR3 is TGTGCCAGCAGCCAAGGGGTAGGGCTAGCACTTGGAGAAAAACTGTTTTTT.

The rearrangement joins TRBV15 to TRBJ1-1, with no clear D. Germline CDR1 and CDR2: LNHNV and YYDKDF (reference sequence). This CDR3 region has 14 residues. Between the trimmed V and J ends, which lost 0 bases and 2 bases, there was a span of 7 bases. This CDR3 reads CATSRDRTNTEAFF. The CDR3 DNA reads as TGTGCCACCAGCAGAGACCGTACTAACACTGAAGCTTTCTTT.

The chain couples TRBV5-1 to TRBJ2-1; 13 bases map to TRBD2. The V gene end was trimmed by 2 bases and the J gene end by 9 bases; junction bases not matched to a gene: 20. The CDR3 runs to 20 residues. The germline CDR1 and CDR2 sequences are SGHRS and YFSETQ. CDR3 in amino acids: CASSFLGGLAGSSRDGEQFF. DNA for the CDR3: TGCGCCAGCAGCTTCTTAGGGGGACTAGCGGGAAGCTCGAGGGACGGTGAGCAGTTCTTC.

CDR3 sequence: CASSDVSGRETQYF. In DNA form, the CDR3 reads TGTGCCAGCAGTGATGTCTCAGGGCGCGAGACCCAGTACTTC. The chain links TRBV2 to TRBJ2-5; perhaps TRBD1 as D (5 bases). Germline lookup yields CDR1 SNHLY and CDR2 FYNNEI. The CDR3 loop spans 14 amino acids. V lost 3 bases to trimming and J lost 5 bases, with 13 bases between them. The full variable domain, in which reference TRBV2 and TRBJ2-5 provide the parts outside the CDR3, is EPEVTQTPSHQVTQMGQEVILRCVPISNHLYFYWYRQILGQKVEFLVSFYNNEISEKSEIFDDQFSVERPDGSNFTLKIRSTKLEDSAMYFCASSDVSGRETQYFGPGTRLLVL.

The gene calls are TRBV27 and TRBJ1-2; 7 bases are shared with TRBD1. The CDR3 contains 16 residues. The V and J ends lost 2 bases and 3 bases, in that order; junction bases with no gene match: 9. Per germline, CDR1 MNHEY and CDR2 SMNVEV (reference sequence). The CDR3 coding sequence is TGTGCCAGCAGTTTAGCCCCGGGGCAGGGGGACTATGGCTACACCTTC. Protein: CASSLAPGQGDYGYTF.

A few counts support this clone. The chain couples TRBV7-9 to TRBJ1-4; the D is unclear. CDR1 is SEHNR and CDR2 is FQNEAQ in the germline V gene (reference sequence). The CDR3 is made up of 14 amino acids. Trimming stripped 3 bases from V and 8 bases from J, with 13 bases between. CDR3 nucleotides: TGTGCCAGCAGCTTGGACTTAGGTGGGGAAAAACTGTTTTTT. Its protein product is CASSLDLGGEKLFF.

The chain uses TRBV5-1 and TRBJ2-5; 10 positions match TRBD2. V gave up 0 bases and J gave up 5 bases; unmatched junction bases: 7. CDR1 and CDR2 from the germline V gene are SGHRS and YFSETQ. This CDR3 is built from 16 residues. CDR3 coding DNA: TGCGCCAGCAGCTTGGGACTAGCGGGTGAAGGGGAGACCCAGTACTTC. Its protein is CASSLGLAGEGETQYF.

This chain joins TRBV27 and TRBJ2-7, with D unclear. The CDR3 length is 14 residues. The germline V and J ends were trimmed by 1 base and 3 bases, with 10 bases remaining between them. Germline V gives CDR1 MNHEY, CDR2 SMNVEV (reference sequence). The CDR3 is CASSLLAGYYEQYF. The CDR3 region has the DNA TGTGCCAGCAGTTTATTGGCCGGGTACTACGAGCAGTACTTC.

The CDR3 DNA follows: TGTGCCAGCAGCGTAGATGGTGGGGGGATCTACGAGCAGTACTTC. Amino acid sequence: CASSVDGGGIYEQYF. The genes are TRBV9 and TRBJ2-5; the D gene is possibly TRBD2 (6 bases). The J call may be incorrect, as the DNA end agrees better with TRBJ2-7. The V gene's germline CDR1 is SGDLS and CDR2 YYNGEE. This CDR3 comprises 15 residues.

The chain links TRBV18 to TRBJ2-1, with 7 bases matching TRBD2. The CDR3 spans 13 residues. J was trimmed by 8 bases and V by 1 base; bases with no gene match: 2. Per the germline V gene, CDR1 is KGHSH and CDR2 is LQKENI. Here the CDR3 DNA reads TGTGCCAGCTCACCACGGGGGAGGGATGAGCAGTTCTTC. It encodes CASSPRGRDEQFF.